This T cell receptor (beta chain) was retrieved from a study of cytomegalovirus exposure and HLA in healthy donors. Findings and caveats of the study: It has been reported that TCR beta sequences accurately predicted the HLA-A and HLA-B alleles of most subjects. Presence/absence analysis assumed near-uniform sequencing depth across donors. Per a later analysis, roughly 17,000 TCR beta sequences showed association with HLA alleles at 0.05 false discovery rate.

With respect to this clone: Its specificity is unknown.

PCR used 60 Vbeta primers and 13 Jbeta primers. Original data processing: A follow-up analysis tallied 70 million to 80 million unique TCR beta chains, roughly 11 million shared. Clones were read by immunoSEQ multiplex PCR, and TCRdb kept only the in-frame ones, dropping some. The V and J calls and clone size come from that table; D and trimming were worked out from the DNA. The data contain roughly 130,000 clones, about 85% of them singletons. This TCR derives from a female donor in good health and CMV-seronegative. The sequenced material came from PBMCs.

The CDR3 DNA is TGTGCCAGCAGTGAGGGGACTGGGGAGACCCAGTACTTC. Protein sequence: CASSEGTGETQYF. The chain couples TRBV2 to TRBJ2-5; TRBD2 might be the D (6 bases). CDR1 is SNHLY and CDR2 is FYNNEI in the germline V gene. The V and J ends lost 3 bases and 5 bases respectively, with 10 bases between them. The CDR3 contains 13 residues.